A single T cell receptor (beta chain) is shown here with its context. The antigen is unknown. The entry originates in a study of T cells in Graves' hyperthyroidism and ophthalmopathy. Study-level findings and limits: Most thyroid clonotypes expanded above 0.001 were also detected in blood. Ophthalmopathy and stable hyperthyroidism were separated by a 13 V-J model. Model-based prediction identified ophthalmopathy a median approximately 6 months prior to its onset.

Reasons for excluding patients were uncontrolled infection, other autoimmune disease, pregnancy or lactation. The investigators amplified TCR beta CDR3 regions from RNA transcripts. The study used the HTBI primer set for a first-round RT-PCR of the TCR CDR3. Using its own MiXCR run on the multiplex PCR reads, TCRdb lists one record per CDR3 protein. The sample lists 700,000 or so distinct CDR3 sequences; more than 12% were seen once. Trimming removed 5 bases from V and 7 bases from J; junction bases left unmatched: 23. Germline values: CDR1 SGHVS, CDR2 FQNEAQ. The CDR3 is 19 residues long. The chain carries TRBV7-8 and TRBJ1-2; 9 bases are a match to TRBD1. The TCR sequence derives from a woman in her forties or fifties with Graves' ophthalmopathy. The material sequenced was blood. The CDR3 protein is CASSRIRGADGQGRGGYTF. CDR3 coding DNA: TGTGCCAGCAGCCGAATAAGGGGGGCGGATGGACAGGGGAGGGGTGGCTACACCTTC.